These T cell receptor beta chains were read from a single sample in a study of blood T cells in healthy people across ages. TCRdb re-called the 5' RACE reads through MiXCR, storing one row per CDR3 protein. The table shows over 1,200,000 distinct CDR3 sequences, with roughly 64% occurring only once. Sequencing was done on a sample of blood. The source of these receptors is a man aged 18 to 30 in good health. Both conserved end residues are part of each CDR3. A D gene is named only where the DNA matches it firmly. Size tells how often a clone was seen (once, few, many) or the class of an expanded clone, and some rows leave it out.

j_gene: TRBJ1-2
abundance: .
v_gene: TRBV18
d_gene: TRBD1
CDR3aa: CASSRGQGGDYGYTF
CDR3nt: TGTGCCAGCTCACGCGGACAGGGAGGCGACTATGGCTACACCTTC

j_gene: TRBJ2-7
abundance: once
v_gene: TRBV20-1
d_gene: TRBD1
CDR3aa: CSARDAGTGLNEQYF
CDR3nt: TGCAGTGCTAGAGATGCCGGGACAGGGCTTAACGAGCAGTACTTC

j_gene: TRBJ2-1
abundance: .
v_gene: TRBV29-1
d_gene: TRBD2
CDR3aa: CSVRGGALYNEQFF
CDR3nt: TGCAGCGTGCGCGGGGGGGCCTTATACAATGAGCAGTTCTTC

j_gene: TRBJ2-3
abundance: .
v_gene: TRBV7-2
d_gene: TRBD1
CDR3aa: CASSTDRGQVTDTQYF
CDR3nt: TGTGCCAGCAGCACCGACAGGGGGCAAGTGACAGATACGCAGTATTTT

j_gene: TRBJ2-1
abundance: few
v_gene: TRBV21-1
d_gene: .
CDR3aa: CASPPKRSSYNEQFF
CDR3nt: TGTGCCAGCCCCCCGAAGCGGAGCTCCTACAATGAGCAGTTCTTC

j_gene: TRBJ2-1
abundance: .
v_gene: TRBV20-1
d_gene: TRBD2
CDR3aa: CSAVLAGYNEQFF
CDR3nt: TGCAGTGCTGTCCTAGCGGGGTACAATGAGCAGTTCTTC

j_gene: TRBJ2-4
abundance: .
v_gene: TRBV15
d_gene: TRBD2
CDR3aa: CATSRARGLAENIQYF
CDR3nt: TGTGCCACCAGCAGAGCCCGGGGACTAGCGGAAAACATTCAGTACTTC

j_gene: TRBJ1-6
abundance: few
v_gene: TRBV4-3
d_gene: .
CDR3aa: CASSQEYVTVSPLHF
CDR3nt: TGCGCCAGCAGCCAAGAATACGTTACGGTATCCCCCCTCCACTTT

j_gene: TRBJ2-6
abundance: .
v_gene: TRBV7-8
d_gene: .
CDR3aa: CASSVQSRGAAGANVLTF
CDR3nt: TGTGCCAGCAGCGTCCAATCCCGTGGGGCGGCTGGGGCCAACGTCCTGACTTTC

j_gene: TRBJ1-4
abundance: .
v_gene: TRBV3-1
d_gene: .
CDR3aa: CASSTRGDPNEKLFF
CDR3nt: TGTGCCAGTTCGACCCGGGGGGATCCCAATGAAAAACTGTTTTTT